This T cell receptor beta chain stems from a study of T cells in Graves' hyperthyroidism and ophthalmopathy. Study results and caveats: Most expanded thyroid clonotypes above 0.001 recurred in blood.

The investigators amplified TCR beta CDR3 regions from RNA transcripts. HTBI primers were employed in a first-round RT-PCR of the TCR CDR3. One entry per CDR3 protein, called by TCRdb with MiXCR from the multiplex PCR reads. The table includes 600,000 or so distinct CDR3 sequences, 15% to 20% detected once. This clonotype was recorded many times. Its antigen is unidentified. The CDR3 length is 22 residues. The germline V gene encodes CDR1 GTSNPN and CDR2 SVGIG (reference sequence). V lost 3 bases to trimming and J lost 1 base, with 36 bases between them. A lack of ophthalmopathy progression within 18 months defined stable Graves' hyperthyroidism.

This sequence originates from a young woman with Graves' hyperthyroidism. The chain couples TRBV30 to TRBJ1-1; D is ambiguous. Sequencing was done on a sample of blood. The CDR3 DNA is TGTGCCTGGAGCCCCATGTCAAAGGTAGCCGCGACCCCGATGACCTCGAACACTGAAGCTTTCTTT. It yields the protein CAWSPMSKVAATPMTSNTEAFF. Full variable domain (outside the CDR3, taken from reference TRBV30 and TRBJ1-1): SQTIHQWPATLVQPVGSPLSLECTVEGTSNPNLYWYRQAAGRGLQLLFYSVGIGQISSEVPQNLSASRPQDRQFILSSKKLLLSDSGFYLCAWSPMSKVAATPMTSNTEAFFGQGTRLTVV.